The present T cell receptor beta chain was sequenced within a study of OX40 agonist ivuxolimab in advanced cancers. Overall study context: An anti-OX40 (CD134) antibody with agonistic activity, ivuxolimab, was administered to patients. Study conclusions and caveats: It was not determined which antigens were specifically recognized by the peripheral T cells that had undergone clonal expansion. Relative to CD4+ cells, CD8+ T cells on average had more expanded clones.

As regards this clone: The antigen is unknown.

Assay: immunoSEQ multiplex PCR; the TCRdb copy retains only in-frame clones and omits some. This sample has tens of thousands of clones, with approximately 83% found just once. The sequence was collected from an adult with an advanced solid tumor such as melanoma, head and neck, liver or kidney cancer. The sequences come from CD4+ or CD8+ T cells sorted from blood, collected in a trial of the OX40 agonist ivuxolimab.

CDR3 residues: CASSRHYNEQFF. CDR3 nucleotides: TGTGCCAGCAGTCGGCACTACAATGAGCAGTTCTTC. The chain joins TRBV27 to TRBJ2-1, with D unresolved. This CDR3 comprises 12 residues. V lost 5 bases and J lost 3, with 5 bases in between. CDR1 and CDR2 (germline): MNHEY, SMNVEV (reference sequence).